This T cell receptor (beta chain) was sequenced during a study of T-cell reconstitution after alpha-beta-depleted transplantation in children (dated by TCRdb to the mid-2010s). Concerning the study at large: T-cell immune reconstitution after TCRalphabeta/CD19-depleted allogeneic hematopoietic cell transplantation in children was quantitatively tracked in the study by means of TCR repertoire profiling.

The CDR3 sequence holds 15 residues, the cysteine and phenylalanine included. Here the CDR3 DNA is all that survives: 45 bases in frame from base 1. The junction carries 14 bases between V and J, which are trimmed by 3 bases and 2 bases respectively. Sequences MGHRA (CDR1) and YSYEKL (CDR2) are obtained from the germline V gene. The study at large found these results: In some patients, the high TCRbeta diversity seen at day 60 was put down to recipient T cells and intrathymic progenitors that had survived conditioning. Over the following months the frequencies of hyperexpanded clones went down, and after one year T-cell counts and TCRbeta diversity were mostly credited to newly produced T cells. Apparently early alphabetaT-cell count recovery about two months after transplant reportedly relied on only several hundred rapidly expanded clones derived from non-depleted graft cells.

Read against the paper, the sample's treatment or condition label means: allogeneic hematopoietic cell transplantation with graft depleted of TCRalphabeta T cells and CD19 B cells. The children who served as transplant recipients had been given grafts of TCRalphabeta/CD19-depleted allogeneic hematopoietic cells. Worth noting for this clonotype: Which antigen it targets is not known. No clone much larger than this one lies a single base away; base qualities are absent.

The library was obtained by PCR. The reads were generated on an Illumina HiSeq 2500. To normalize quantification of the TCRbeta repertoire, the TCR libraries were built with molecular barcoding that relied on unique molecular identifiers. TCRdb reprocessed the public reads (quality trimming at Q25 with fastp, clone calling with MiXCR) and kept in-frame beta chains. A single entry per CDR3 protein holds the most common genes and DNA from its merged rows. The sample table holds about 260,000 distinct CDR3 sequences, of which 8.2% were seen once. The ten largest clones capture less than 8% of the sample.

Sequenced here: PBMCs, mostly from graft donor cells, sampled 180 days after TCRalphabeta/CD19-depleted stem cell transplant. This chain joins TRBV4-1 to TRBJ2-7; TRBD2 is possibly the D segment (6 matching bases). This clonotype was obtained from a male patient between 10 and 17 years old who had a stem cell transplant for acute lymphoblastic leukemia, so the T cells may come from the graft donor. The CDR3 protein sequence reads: CASSQSRGSTYEQYF. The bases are TGCGCCAGCAGCCAGTCCCGGGGGTCTACCTACGAGCAGTACTTC.